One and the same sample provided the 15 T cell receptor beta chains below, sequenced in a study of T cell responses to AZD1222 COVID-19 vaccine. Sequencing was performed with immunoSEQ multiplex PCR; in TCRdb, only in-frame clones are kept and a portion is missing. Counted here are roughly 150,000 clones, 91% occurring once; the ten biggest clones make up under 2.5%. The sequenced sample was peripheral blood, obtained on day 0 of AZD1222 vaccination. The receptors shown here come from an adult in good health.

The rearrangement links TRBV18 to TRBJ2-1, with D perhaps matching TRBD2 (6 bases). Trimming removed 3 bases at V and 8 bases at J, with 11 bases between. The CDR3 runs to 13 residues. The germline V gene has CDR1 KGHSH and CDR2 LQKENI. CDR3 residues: CASSPRLDHEQFF. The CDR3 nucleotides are TGTGCCAGCTCACCGCGACTAGACCATGAGCAGTTCTTC.

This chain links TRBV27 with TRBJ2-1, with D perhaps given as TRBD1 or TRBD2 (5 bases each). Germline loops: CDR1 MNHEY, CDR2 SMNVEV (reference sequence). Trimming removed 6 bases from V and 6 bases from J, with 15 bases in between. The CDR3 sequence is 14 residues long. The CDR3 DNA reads TGTGCCAGCAGCACTGGGGGAAAAAGCAATGAGCAGTTCTTC. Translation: CASSTGGKSNEQFF.

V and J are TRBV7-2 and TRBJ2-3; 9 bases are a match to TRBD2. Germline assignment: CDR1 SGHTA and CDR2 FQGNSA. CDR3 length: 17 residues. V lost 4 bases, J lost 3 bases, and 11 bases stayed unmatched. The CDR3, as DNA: TGTGCCAGCAGCTCACTCCCCCTAGCGGGGTTGACAGATACGCAGTATTTT. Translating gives CASSSLPLAGLTDTQYF.

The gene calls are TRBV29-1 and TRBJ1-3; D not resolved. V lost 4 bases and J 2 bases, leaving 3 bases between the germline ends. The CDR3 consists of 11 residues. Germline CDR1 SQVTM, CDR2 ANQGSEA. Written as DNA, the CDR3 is TGCAGCGTTGTCACTGGAAACACCATATATTTT. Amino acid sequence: CSVVTGNTIYF.

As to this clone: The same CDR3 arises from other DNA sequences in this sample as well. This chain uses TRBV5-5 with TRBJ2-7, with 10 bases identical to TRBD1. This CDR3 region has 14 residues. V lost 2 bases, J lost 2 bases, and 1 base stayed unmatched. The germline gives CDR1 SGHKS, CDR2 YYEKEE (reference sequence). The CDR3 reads CASSLGQGAYEQYF. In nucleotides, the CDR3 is TGTGCCAGCAGCTTAGGACAGGGGGCCTACGAGCAGTACTTC.

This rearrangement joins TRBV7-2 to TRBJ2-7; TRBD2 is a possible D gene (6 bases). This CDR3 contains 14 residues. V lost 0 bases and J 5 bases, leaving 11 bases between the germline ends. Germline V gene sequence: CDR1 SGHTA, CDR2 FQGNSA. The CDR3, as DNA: TGTGCCAGCAGCTTAGCTAACGGGGGTAACGAGCAGTACTTC. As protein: CASSLANGGNEQYF.

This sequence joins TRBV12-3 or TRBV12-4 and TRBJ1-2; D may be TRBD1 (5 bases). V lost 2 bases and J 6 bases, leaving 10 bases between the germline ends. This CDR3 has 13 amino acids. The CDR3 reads CASSLSAGHGYTF. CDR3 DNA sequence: TGTGCCAGCAGTTTATCCGCGGGGCATGGCTACACCTTC.

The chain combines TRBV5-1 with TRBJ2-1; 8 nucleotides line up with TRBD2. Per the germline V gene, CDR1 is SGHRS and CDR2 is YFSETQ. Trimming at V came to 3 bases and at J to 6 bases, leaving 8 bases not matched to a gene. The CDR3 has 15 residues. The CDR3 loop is CASSSSGRGSNEQFF. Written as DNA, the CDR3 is TGCGCCAGCAGCTCCAGCGGGAGAGGGTCCAATGAGCAGTTCTTC.

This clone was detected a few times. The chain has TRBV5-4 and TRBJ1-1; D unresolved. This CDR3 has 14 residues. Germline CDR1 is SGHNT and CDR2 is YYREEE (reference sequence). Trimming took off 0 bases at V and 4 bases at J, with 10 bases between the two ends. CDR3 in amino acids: CASSLATGVTEAFF. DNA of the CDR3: TGTGCCAGCAGCTTGGCCACCGGGGTCACTGAAGCTTTCTTT.

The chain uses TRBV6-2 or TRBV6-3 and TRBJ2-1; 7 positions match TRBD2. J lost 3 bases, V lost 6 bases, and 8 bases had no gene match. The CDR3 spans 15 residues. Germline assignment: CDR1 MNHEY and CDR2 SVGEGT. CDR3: CASSPTSGDYNEQFF. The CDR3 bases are TGTGCCAGCAGCCCGACCAGCGGGGACTACAATGAGCAGTTCTTC.

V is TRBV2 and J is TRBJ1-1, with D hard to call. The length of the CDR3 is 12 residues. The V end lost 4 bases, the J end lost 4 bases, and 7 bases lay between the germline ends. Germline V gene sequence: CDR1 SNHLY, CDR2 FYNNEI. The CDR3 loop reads CASSVGSTEAFF. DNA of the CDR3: TGTGCCAGCAGTGTAGGGAGCACTGAAGCTTTCTTT.

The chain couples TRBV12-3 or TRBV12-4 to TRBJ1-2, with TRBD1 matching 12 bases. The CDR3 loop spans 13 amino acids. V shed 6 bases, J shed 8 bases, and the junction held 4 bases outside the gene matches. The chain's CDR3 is CASRGQGAEGYTF. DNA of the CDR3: TGTGCCAGCAGGGGACAGGGGGCTGAAGGCTACACCTTC.

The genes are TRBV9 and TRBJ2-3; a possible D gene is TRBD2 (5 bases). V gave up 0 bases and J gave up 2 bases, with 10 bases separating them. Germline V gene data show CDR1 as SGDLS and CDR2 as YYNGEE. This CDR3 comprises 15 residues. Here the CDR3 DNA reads TGTGCCAGCAGCGTAGGGTTCGGGAACACAGATACGCAGTATTTT. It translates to CASSVGFGNTDTQYF.

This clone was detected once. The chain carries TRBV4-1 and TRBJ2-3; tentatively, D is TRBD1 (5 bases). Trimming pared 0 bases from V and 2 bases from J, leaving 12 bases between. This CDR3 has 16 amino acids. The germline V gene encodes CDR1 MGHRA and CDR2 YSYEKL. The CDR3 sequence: CASSQDPPGNTDTQYF. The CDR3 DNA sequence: TGCGCCAGCAGCCAAGATCCGCCAGGGAACACAGATACGCAGTATTTT.

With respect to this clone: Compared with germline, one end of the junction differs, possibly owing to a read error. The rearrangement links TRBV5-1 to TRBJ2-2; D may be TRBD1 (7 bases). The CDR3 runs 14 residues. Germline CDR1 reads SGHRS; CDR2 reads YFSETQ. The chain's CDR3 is CASSLQGGTRELFF. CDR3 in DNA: TGCGCCAGCAGCTTGCAGGGGGGCACCAGGGAGCTGTTTTTT.